These 3 T cell receptor beta chains share one sample of origin, sequenced in a study of blood T cell repertoires in COVID-19. Measured with immunoSEQ multiplex PCR; TCRdb has only the in-frame clones, and not every one. The table lists around 700,000 clones, over 80% of them singletons. What was sequenced was peripheral blood. Receptors originate from a woman aged 18-29 years with acute or convalescent COVID-19.

Comment on this clone: Other DNA sequences in the same sample also yield this CDR3. The chain couples TRBV5-1 to TRBJ2-7, with 7 bases that match TRBD1. The ends lost 0 bases at V and 1 base at J; junction bases unmatched: 4. This CDR3 contains 15 residues. The germline gives CDR1 SGHRS, CDR2 YFSETQ. The CDR3 sequence: CASSLGGGTSYEQYF. As DNA, the CDR3 is TGCGCCAGCAGCTTGGGAGGGGGCACGTCCTACGAGCAGTACTTC.

J is TRBJ1-5 and V is TRBV27; D is uncertain. Germline V lookup: CDR1 MNHEY, CDR2 SMNVEV (reference sequence). The CDR3 length is 13 residues. Trimming took off 1 base at V and 4 bases at J, with 5 bases between the two ends. The CDR3 here is CASSLFPNQPQHF. CDR3 DNA sequence: TGTGCCAGCAGTTTATTTCCTAATCAGCCCCAGCATTTT.

The chain carries TRBV6-5 and TRBJ2-5, with D tentatively TRBD1 (7 bases). Trimming pared 0 bases from V and 6 bases from J, leaving 14 bases between. The CDR3 covers 15 residues. CDR1 is MNHEY, CDR2 SVGAGI, per germline. The DNA of the CDR3 is TGTGCCAGCAGTTACTCGAGAGGGGGCGGGAAGACCCAGTACTTC. This translates into CASSYSRGGGKTQYF.